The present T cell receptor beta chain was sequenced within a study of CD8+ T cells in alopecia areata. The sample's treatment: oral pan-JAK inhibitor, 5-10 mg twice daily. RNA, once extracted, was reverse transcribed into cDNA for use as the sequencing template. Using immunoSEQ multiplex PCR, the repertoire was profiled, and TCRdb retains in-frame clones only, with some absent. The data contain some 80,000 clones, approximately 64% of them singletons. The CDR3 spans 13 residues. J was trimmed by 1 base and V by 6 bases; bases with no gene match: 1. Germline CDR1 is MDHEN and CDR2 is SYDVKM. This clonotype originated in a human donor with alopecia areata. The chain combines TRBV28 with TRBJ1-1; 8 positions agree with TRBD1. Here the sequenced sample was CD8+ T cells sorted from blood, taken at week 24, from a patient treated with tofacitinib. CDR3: CASRGTGNTEAFF. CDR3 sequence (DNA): TGTGCCAGCAGGGGGACAGGGAACACTGAAGCTTTCTTT.